This TCR beta chain derives from a study of cytomegalovirus exposure and HLA in healthy donors. In its sample, this clone is medium-sized. PCR involved 60 Vbeta and 13 Jbeta primers. Measured with immunoSEQ multiplex PCR; TCRdb has only the in-frame clones, and not every one. The profile shows approximately 150,000 clones, roughly 79% of them singletons. The trim removed 4 bases at V and 5 bases at J, leaving 7 bases unmatched. The CDR3 runs 16 residues. Germline CDR1 is LGHNA and CDR2 is YSLEER. The rearrangement links TRBV4-3 to TRBJ2-3, with 12 bases lining up with TRBD2. This TCR was recovered from a woman aged 60-75 years in good health and CMV-seropositive. Material for sequencing was PBMCs. The CDR3 bases are TGCGCCAGCAGCCTCCGACTAGCGGGAGAGGGAGATACGCAGTATTTT. Residues: CASSLRLAGEGDTQYF.